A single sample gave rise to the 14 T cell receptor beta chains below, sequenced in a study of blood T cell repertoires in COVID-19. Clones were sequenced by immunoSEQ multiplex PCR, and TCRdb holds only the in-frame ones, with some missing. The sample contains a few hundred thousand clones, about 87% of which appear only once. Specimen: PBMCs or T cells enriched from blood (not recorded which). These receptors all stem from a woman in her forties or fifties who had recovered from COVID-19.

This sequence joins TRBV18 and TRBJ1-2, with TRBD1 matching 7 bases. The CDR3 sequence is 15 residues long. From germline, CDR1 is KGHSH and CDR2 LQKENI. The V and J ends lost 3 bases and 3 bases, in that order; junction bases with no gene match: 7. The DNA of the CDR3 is TGTGCCAGCTCACCGACGGGCAGGGGGGACTATGGCTACACCTTC. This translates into CASSPTGRGDYGYTF.

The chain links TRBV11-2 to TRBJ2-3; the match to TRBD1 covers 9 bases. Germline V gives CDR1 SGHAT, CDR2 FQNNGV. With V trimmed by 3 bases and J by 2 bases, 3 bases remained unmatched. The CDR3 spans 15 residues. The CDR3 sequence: CASSLGTGTTDTQYF. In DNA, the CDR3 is TGTGCCAGCAGCTTGGGGACAGGGACCACAGATACGCAGTATTTT.

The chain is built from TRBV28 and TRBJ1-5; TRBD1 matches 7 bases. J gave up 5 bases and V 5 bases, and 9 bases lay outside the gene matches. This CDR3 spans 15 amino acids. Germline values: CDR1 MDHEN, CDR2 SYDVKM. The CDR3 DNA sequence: TGTGCCAGCAGTACCCCCGACAGGGTCTATCAGCCCCAGCATTTT. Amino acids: CASSTPDRVYQPQHF. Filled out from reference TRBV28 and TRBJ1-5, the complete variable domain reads DVKVTQSSRYLVKRTGEKVFLECVQDMDHENMFWYRQDPGLGLRLIYFSYDVKMKEKGDIPEGYSVSREKKERFSLILESASTNQTSMYLCASSTPDRVYQPQHFGDGTRLSIL.

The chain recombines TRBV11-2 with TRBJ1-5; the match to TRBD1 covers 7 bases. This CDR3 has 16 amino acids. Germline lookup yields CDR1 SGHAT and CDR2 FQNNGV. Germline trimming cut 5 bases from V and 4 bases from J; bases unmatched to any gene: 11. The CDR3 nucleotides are TGTGCCAGCAGCCCAACTTTGACGACAGGGAATCAGCCCCAGCATTTT. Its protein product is CASSPTLTTGNQPQHF.

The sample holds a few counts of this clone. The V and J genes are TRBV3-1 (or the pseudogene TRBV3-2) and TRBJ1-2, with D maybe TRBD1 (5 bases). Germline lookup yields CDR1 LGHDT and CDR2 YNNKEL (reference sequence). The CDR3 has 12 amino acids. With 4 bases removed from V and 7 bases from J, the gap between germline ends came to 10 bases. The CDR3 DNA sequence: TGTGCCAGCAGCCCACGGGACTCTGGCTACACCTTC. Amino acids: CASSPRDSGYTF.

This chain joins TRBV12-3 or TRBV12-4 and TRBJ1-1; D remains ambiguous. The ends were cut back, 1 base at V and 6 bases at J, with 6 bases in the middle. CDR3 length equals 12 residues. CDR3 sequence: CASSLGPAEAFF. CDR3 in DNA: TGTGCCAGCAGTTTAGGCCCGGCTGAAGCTTTCTTT.

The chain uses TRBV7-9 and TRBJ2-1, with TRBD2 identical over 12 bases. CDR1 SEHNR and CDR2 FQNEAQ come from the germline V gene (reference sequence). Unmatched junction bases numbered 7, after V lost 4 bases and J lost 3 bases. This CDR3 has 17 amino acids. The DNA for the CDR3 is TGTGCCAGCAGCTCCCACCTGGGACTAGCGGGCTACAATGAGCAGTTCTTC. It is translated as CASSSHLGLAGYNEQFF.

This chain's CDR3 is CASSQSQGLAGVNEQFF. The DNA of the CDR3 is TGTGCCAGCAGCCAATCCCAGGGACTAGCGGGAGTCAACGAGCAGTTCTTC. The chain couples TRBV3-1 (or the pseudogene TRBV3-2) to TRBJ2-1; 14 bases align to TRBD2. The CDR3 has 17 amino acids. J gave up 10 bases and V 2 bases, and 10 bases lay outside the gene matches. Germline V lookup: CDR1 LGHDT, CDR2 YNNKEL (reference sequence).

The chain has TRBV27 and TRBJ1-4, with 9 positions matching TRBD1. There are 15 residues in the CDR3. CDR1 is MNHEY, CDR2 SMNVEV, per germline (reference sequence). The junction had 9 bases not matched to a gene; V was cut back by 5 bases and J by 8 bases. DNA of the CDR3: TGTGCCAGCAGTCCGTGGGACAGGGTGGGGGAAAAACTGTTTTTT. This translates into CASSPWDRVGEKLFF. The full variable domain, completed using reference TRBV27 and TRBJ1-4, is EAQVTQNPRYLITVTGKKLTVTCSQNMNHEYMSWYRQDPGLGLRQIYYSMNVEVTDKGDVPEGYKVSRKEKRNFPLILESPSPNQTSLYFCASSPWDRVGEKLFFGSGTQLSVL.

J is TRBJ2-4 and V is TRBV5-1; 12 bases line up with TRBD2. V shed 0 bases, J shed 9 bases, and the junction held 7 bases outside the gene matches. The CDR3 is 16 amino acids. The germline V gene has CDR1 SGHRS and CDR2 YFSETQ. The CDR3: CASSLGLAGVSAIQYF. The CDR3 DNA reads TGCGCCAGCAGCTTGGGACTAGCGGGAGTGTCGGCCATTCAGTACTTC. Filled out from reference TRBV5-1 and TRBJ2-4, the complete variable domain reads KAGVTQTPRYLIKTRGQQVTLSCSPISGHRSVSWYQQTPGQGLQFLFEYFSETQRNKGNFPGRFSGRQFSNSRSEMNVSTLELGDSALYLCASSLGLAGVSAIQYFGAGTRLSVL.

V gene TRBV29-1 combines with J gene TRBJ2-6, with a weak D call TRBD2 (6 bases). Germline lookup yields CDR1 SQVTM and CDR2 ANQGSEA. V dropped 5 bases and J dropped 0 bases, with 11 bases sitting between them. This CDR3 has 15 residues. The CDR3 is CSVLEGISGANVLTF. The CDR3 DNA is TGCAGCGTTTTGGAGGGAATCTCTGGGGCCAACGTCCTGACTTTC.

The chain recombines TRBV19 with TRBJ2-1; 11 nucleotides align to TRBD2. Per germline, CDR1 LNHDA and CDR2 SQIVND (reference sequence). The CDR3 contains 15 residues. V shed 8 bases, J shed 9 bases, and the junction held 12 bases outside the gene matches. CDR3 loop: CASRPQSSGRFEQFF. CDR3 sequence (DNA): TGTGCCAGTCGCCCCCAGTCTAGCGGGAGGTTTGAGCAGTTCTTC.

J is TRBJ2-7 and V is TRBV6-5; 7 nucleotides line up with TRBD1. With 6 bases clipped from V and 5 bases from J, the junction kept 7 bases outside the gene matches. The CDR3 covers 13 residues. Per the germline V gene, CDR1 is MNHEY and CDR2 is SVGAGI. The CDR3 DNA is TGTGCCAGCAGCGCCTCCCAGGGGGACGAGCAGTACTTC. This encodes CASSASQGDEQYF.

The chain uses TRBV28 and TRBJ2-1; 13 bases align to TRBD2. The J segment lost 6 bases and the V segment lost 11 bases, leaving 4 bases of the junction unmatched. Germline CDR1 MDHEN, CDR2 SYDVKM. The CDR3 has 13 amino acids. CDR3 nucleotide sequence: TGTGCCGGGGGGACTAGCGGGATCAATGAGCAGTTCTTC. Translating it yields CAGGTSGINEQFF. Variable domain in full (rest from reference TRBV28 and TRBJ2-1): DVKVTQSSRYLVKRTGEKVFLECVQDMDHENMFWYRQDPGLGLRLIYFSYDVKMKEKGDIPEGYSVSREKKERFSLILESASTNQTSMYLCAGGTSGINEQFFGPGTRLTVL.